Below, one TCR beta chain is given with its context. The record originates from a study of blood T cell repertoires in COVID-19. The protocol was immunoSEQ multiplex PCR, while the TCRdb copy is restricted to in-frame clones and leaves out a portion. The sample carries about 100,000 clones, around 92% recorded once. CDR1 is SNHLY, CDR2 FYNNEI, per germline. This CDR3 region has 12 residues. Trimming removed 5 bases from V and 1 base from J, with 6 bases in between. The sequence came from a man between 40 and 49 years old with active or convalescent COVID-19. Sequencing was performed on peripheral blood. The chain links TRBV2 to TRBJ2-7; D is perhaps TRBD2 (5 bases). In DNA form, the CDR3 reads TGTGCCAGCAGTCTAGCATCCTACGAGCAGTACTTC. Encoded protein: CASSLASYEQYF.